A selection of T cell receptor beta chains follows, all from one sample in a study of blood T cells in healthy people across ages. TCRdb called the 5' RACE reads again in MiXCR, with one record for every CDR3 protein. This sample yields some 900,000 distinct CDR3 sequences, of which more than 25% are seen a single time; 15% to 20% belongs to the top ten. The source material was blood. The receptors come from an elderly woman in good health. The CDR3 runs from the conserved cysteine through the conserved F or W. A D gene is named only where the DNA matches it firmly. Part of the rows lack a size; the others show once, few, many or a class for expanded clones.

j_gene	abundance	d_gene	v_gene	CDR3nt	CDR3aa
TRBJ2-3	many	-	TRBV9	TGTGCCAGCAGCTTCTACCATAGCGGATATAGCACAGATACGCAGTATTTT	CASSFYHSGYSTDTQYF
TRBJ1-4	many	-	TRBV7-2	TGTGCCAGCAGGAAGGACAGCGCAACTAATGAAAAACTGTTTTTT	CASRKDSATNEKLFF
TRBJ1-5	many	-	TRBV29-1	TGCAGCGTAGGGGTGACAGGCGGGAATCAGCCCCAGCATTTT	CSVGVTGGNQPQHF
TRBJ2-5	few	TRBD1	TRBV11-2	TGTGCCAGCTCAGGACAGGGTGGGGTATACAATGAGCAGTACTTC	CASSGQGGVYNEQYF
TRBJ2-1	many	TRBD1	TRBV6-2/TRBV6-3	TGTGCCAGCAGGAGACAGGGGGACTACAATGAGCAGTTCTTC	CASRRQGDYNEQFF
TRBJ2-7	few	TRBD1	TRBV11-2	TGTGCCAGCAGCTTACTACAGGGGGCCTACGAGCAGTACTTC	CASSLLQGAYEQYF
TRBJ1-1	many	-	TRBV27	TGTGCCAGCAGCTTAGCGGGGTGGACTGAAGCTTTCTTT	CASSLAGWTEAFF
TRBJ1-2	many	-	TRBV6-6	TGTGCCAGCAGTTACGCGTACTATGGCTACACCTTC	CASSYAYYGYTF
TRBJ1-1	-	-	TRBV12-3/TRBV12-4	TGTGCCAGCAGCGAAGCGGGGGCGCGGAAAGCTTTCTTT	CASSEAGARKAFF
TRBJ2-6	few	-	TRBV5-1	TGCGCCAGCAGCTTGGTTTCCGAAGGCTCTGGGGCCAACGTCCTGACTTTC	CASSLVSEGSGANVLTF
TRBJ1-1	-	-	TRBV19	TGTGCCAGTAGTATCGGTCCGGGGGCTACGAACACTGAAGCTTTCTTT	CASSIGPGATNTEAFF
TRBJ1-1	-	-	TRBV7-9	TGTGCCAGCAGCCGGGGGCAGACAGCTTTGAACACTGAAGCTTTCTTT	CASSRGQTALNTEAFF
TRBJ2-3	-	-	TRBV4-3	TGCGCCAGCAGCCAAGGTATTCTTGTCGTGAGGGGCTATATGACAGGTACGCAGTATTTT	CASSQGILVVRGYMTGTQYF
TRBJ2-7	few	TRBD2	TRBV2	TGTGCCAGCAAAAGGGGCGGGGGAGTCTACGAGCAGTACTTC	CASKRGGGVYEQYF
TRBJ2-3	few	TRBD2	TRBV5-1	TGCGCCAGCAAAGCGGGGGCCGGGACAGATACGCAGTATTTT	CASKAGAGTDTQYF
TRBJ2-3	many	TRBD2	TRBV11-2	TGTGCCAGCAGCTCCCAGACTAGCGGGGGGGCAAATACGCAGTATTTT	CASSSQTSGGANTQYF
TRBJ2-3	-	TRBD2	TRBV12-3/TRBV12-4	TGTGCCAGCCTACAGCGGGAGGGCGCAGATACGCAGTATTTT	CASLQREGADTQYF
TRBJ1-2	many	-	TRBV5-1	TGCGCCAGCAGCTTGCAGAATAACTATGGCTACACCTTC	CASSLQNNYGYTF
TRBJ1-6	many	TRBD1	TRBV12-3/TRBV12-4	TGTGCCAGCAGTTTAACTACAGGGGGCTATAATTCACCCCTCCACTTT	CASSLTTGGYNSPLHF
TRBJ1-5	many	-	TRBV12-3/TRBV12-4	TGTGCCAGCAGTGAACAGGCAAATCAGCCCCAGCATTTT	CASSEQANQPQHF
TRBJ1-2	few	-	TRBV6-5	TGTGCCAGCAGCTTACAGCCGGGTACGGTCCGCGGCTACACCTTC	CASSLQPGTVRGYTF
TRBJ1-5	-	-	TRBV29-1	TGCAGCGTGGGCCGGGACGGCAATCAGCCCCAGCATTTT	CSVGRDGNQPQHF
TRBJ2-2	-	-	TRBV20-1	TGCAGTGCTAGAGATACCCGGTCGGGGACCGGGGAGCTGTTTTTT	CSARDTRSGTGELFF
TRBJ2-7	-	-	TRBV29-1	TGCAGCGTTGATACAGGGTTCGTGGACGAGCAGTACTTC	CSVDTGFVDEQYF
TRBJ2-7	many	-	TRBV12-3/TRBV12-4	TGTGCCAGCAGTTTTTTCCAGGGGAAGGCCCGAGGCGAGCAGTACTTC	CASSFFQGKARGEQYF
TRBJ1-6	many	-	TRBV6-2/TRBV6-3	TGTGCCAGCAGTCGCTCTGACGGCTATAATTCACCCCTCCACTTT	CASSRSDGYNSPLHF
TRBJ2-5	-	-	TRBV11-3	TGTGCCAGCAGCCCGATGGTTAGTGGGACCCAGTACTTC	CASSPMVSGTQYF
TRBJ2-1	many	-	TRBV20-1	TGCAGTGCTAGAGATGGGGACCGTCCTACCTCCTACAATGAGCAGTTCTTC	CSARDGDRPTSYNEQFF
TRBJ1-2	many	TRBD1	TRBV5-6	TGTGCCAGCAGCCCCGGGACAGGGGACAACTATGGCTACACCTTC	CASSPGTGDNYGYTF
TRBJ2-2	few	-	TRBV7-2	TGTGCCAGCAGCCTCCGGGACCTGAACACCGGGGAGCTGTTTTTT	CASSLRDLNTGELFF
TRBJ1-1	few	-	TRBV7-9	TGTGCCAGCAGCCTTACGGGGGGGAGTTTTGAAGCTTTCTTT	CASSLTGGSFEAFF
TRBJ1-5	-	-	TRBV12-3/TRBV12-4	TGTGCCAGCAGTTTAGCGGGGGGCAGGGAGGGACAGCCCCAGCATTTT	CASSLAGGREGQPQHF